The clone carrying this T cell receptor beta chain was detected many times. Its antigen is undetermined. Other nucleotide sequences from this sample produce the same CDR3. Only in-frame clones appear in the TCRdb table, and some are missing; sequencing was by immunoSEQ multiplex PCR. The sample contains approximately 1,000,000 clones, approximately 78% of which appear only once. This sample stems from a study of shared clonotypes between healthy human individuals. On the study more broadly: CD8 memory received one plate per donor, CD8 naive two, CD4 memory three and CD4 naive three. Whole-study findings and limits: Naive subsets usually exceeded memory subsets in estimated richness. At large depth, rarefaction still showed sorted-subset sequencing to be incomplete.

The CDR3 totals 14 residues. Trimming stripped 3 bases from V and 1 base from J, with 4 bases between. Germline V gene lookup returns CDR1 KGHSH and CDR2 LQKENI. The J gene is TRBJ2-6, the V gene TRBV18; D gene ambiguous. Sequencing was done on a sample of memory CD4+ T cells from PBMCs. The sample's subset: CD45RA-negative fraction. The sequence was obtained from a man between 18 and 35 years old in good health. Some clones in this sample may be carry-over from other donors' samples. In DNA, the CDR3 is TGTGCCAGCTCACCTCTATCTGGGGCCAACGTCCTGACTTTC. Amino acid sequence: CASSPLSGANVLTF.